The following is a T cell receptor (beta chain) sequence with its context. These data originate in a study of T cell responses to AZD1222 COVID-19 vaccine. TCRdb keeps only in-frame clones here, not all; method: immunoSEQ multiplex PCR. The sample yields 140,000 or so clones, 88% seen once. Trimming stripped 6 bases from V and 4 bases from J, with 9 bases between. The CDR3 loop spans 12 amino acids. Germline V lookup: CDR1 LNHDA, CDR2 SQIVND (reference sequence). This chain links TRBV19 with TRBJ1-2; D possibly corresponds to TRBD1 (6 bases). The sequenced sample was peripheral blood, obtained 28 days after the second AZD1222 dose. This sequence originates from an adult who received the AZD1222 COVID-19 vaccine. The CDR3 DNA sequence: TGTGCCAGTAGGGACAGTGCCTATGGCTACACCTTC. Translation: CASRDSAYGYTF.